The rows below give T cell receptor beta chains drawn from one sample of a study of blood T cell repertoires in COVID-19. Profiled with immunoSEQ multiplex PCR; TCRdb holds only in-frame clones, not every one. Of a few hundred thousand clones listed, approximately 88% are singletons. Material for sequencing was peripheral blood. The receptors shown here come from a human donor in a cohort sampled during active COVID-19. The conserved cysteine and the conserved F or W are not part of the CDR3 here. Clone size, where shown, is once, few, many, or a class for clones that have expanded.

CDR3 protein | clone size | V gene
AWSRQGETQY | NA | TRBV30
ASSGGLPYNEQF | NA | TRBV3-1/TRBV3-2
ASSYSGGHEQY | NA | TRBV6-5
ATSDLGTGKEETQY | NA | TRBV24-1
ASSFGGNEQY | NA | TRBV27
ASSERDEQY | NA | TRBV12-3/TRBV12-4
ASSSRPESYEQY | NA | TRBV5-1
ASSQLTMRVGNQPQH | NA | TRBV6-6
ASSSKGAGLGNTIY | once | TRBV7-9
ASSSGLNQPQH | NA | TRBV28
ASSPEREAYEQY | NA | TRBV19
ASSFLGSDRGKSEAF | once | TRBV27
AISEGAGGVDLTYEQY | NA | TRBV10-3
ASSRDLLAAISYEQY | NA | TRBV3-1/TRBV3-2
ASSYLVGTDTQY | NA | TRBV18
ASSPFGTGHYEQY | NA | TRBV18
ASSRARGTEAF | NA | TRBV6-5
ASSPTSGTSGMRGGELF | NA | TRBV27
AWRVVGNTIY | NA | TRBV30
ASSSIWFAGGPYEQY | once | TRBV6-2/TRBV6-3
ATSDGGQGITGELF | NA | TRBV24-1
ASSQARNTEAF | NA | TRBV3-1/TRBV3-2
ASSLGGTTSYEQY | NA | TRBV7-2
ASSPAGVNYGYT | NA | TRBV28
ASSFRTGSDQPQH | NA | TRBV7-2
ASSGLIDSYSGNTIY | NA | TRBV25-1
ATAGVYEQY | NA | TRBV28
ASSPRRYAGNSPLH | NA | TRBV28
ASSRRTGGSGNTIY | NA | TRBV7-2
ASSLQGGGYT | few | TRBV28